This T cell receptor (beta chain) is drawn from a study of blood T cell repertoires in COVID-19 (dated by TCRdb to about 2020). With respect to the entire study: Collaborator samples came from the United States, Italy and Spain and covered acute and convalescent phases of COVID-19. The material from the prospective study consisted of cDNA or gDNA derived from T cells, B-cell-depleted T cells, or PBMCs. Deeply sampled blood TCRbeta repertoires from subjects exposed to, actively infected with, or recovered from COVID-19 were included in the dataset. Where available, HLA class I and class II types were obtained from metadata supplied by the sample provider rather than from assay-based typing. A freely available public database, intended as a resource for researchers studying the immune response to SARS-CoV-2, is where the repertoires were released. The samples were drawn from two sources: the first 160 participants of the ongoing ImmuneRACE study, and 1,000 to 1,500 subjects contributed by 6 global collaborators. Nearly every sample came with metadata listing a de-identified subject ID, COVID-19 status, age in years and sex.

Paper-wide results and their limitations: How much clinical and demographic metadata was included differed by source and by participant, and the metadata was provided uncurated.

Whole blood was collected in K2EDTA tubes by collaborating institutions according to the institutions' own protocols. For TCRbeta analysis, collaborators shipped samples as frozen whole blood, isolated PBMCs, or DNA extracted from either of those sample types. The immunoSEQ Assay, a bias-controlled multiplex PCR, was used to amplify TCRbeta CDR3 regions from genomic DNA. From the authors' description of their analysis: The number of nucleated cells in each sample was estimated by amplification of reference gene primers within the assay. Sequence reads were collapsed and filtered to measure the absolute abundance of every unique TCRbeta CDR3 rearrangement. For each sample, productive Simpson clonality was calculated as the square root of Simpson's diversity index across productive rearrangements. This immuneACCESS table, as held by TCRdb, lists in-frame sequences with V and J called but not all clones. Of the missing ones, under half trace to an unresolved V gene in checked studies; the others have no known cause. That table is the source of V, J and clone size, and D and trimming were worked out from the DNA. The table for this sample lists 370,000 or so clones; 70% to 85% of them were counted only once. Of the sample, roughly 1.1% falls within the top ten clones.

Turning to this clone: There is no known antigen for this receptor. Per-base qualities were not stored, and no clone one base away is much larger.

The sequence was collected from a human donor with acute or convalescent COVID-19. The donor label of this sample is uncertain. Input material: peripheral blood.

The CDR3 reads as follows: CTSSPFTTRSDNEQFF. The nucleotide sequence reads TGCACCAGCAGCCCTTTCACGACACGATCAGACAATGAGCAGTTCTTC. The rearranged segments are TRBV1 and TRBJ2-1; TRBD1, the table's D call, was not compared with the DNA. TRBV1 counts as a pseudogene. The CDR3 goes from the cysteine to the phenylalanine over 16 residues. Solely the CDR3 DNA is kept, with 48 bases framed from the first base.